This TCR beta chain was obtained from a study of tumor-infiltrating lymphocytes in primary liver carcinoma. TCR beta cDNA was made from 400 to 600 ng total RNA with a constant-region primer. A slightly modified ARM-PCR protocol with three nested multiplex PCR rounds produced these TCR beta libraries. Forward primers for TRBV1-TRBV30 and a C-beta reverse primer served the first two PCR rounds, at around 9 cycles each. TCRdb ran MiXCR on the multiplex PCR reads and lists one entry per CDR3 protein. The sample lists more than 150,000 distinct CDR3 sequences; over 45% were seen once. This clonotype turned up a few times. This CDR3 comprises 13 residues. CDR1 is MNHEY, CDR2 SVGAGI, per germline. V dropped 4 bases and J dropped 7 bases, with 13 bases sitting between them. Blood RNA originated from unsorted whole blood, with germline DNA additionally extracted. Before any surgery took place, four milliliters of peripheral blood were collected.

The specimen was peripheral blood. The receptor comes from a man aged 40-49 years with primary liver carcinoma and hepatitis B virus infection. The chain links TRBV6-5 to TRBJ1-2; tentative D call: TRBD1 (6 bases). The CDR3 is CASSSSGAAGYTF. The CDR3 coding sequence is TGTGCCAGCAGTTCCTCGGGGGCCGCTGGCTACACCTTC.